This TCR beta chain was documented in a study of T cells in Graves' hyperthyroidism and ophthalmopathy. Study observations and caveats: Ophthalmopathy was predicted by the model a median of roughly 6 months ahead of onset. In the analysis, a 13 V-J model separated ophthalmopathy from stable hyperthyroidism. Blood samples included most of the expanded thyroid clonotypes exceeding 0.001.

The CDR3 covers 13 residues. With 8 bases clipped from V and 1 base from J, the junction kept 2 bases outside the gene matches. Germline CDR1 and CDR2: SGHAT and FQNNGV. This clonotype has ten or more counts. Its specificity is unknown. The source material, RNA transcripts, was used to amplify TCR beta CDR3 regions. A set of HTBI primers served as the primers for a first-round RT-PCR of the TCR CDR3. MiXCR was run by TCRdb on the multiplex PCR reads, yielding one entry per CDR3 protein. Among 600,000 to 850,000 distinct CDR3 sequences listed, about 19% were seen once. The specimen was blood. The clonotype originates from a woman in her fifties or sixties with Graves' hyperthyroidism that later progressed to Graves' ophthalmopathy. The chain links TRBV11-2 to TRBJ2-3; 8 positions agree with TRBD2. CDR3 region: CASSRGGTDTQYF. The CDR3 nucleotides read TGTGCCAGCTCGCGGGGGGGCACAGATACGCAGTATTTT.